Presented here are 20 T cell receptor beta chains from one specimen sequenced in a study of control samples from healthy donors and cancer patients. Sequencing used immunoSEQ multiplex PCR; TCRdb keeps in-frame clones, though not all of them. The sample has some 30,000 clones; 70% to 90% are singletons. The material sequenced was formalin-fixed, paraffin-embedded tissue. All receptors come from a female donor with melanoma.

This sequence joins TRBV9 and TRBJ2-1; 7 positions agree with TRBD2. Trimming took 0 bases from V and 12 from J; bases not matched to a gene: 9. CDR1 is SGDLS and CDR2 is YYNGEE in the germline V gene. The CDR3 length is 14 residues. The CDR3 reads CASSVAQRDSPQFF. CDR3 sequence (DNA): TGTGCCAGCAGCGTAGCCCAGCGGGACTCCCCGCAGTTCTTC.

The chain recombines TRBV30 with TRBJ2-7, with 15 bases aligning to TRBD2. CDR1 is GTSNPN and CDR2 is SVGIG in the germline V gene (reference sequence). V gave up 5 bases and J gave up 9 bases; unmatched junction bases: 8. The CDR3 is 14 residues long. CDR3 amino acids: CAWAGLAGGQGQYF. The CDR3 DNA reads as TGTGCCTGGGCGGGACTAGCGGGAGGACAAGGGCAGTACTTC.

This chain joins TRBV10-3 and TRBJ1-3, with 10 bases that match TRBD1. Germline CDR1 is ENHRY and CDR2 is SYGVKD. The CDR3 contains 15 residues. Losses at the gene ends were 10 bases for V and 0 bases for J; bases not matched to a gene: 6. For the CDR3, the DNA is TGTGCCACCGGGACAGGGGCGTCCTCTGGAAACACCATATATTTT. This encodes CATGTGASSGNTIYF.

The table lists this clone with a count of one. The genes are TRBV3-1 (or the pseudogene TRBV3-2) and TRBJ1-1, with 8 bases fitting TRBD1. From germline, CDR1 is LGHDT and CDR2 YNNKEL (reference sequence). The trim removed 4 bases at V and 4 bases at J, leaving 5 bases unmatched. The CDR3 is 14 amino acids. In nucleotides, the CDR3 is TGTGCCAGCAGCCCTTTAACAGGGGGCACTGAAGCTTTCTTT. This codes for CASSPLTGGTEAFF.

The rearrangement joins TRBV4-2 to TRBJ1-1; D is unclear. CDR3 size: 14 residues. Trimming removed 1 base at V and 7 bases at J, with 13 bases between. CDR1 and CDR2 from the germline V gene are LGHNA and YNFKEQ. The CDR3, as DNA: TGTGCCAGCAGCCAAGGAGGTCAGGAGTATGAAGCTTTCTTT. Translating gives CASSQGGQEYEAFF.

This chain connects TRBV9 to TRBJ2-6; D is possibly TRBD1 or TRBD2 (6 bases each). Germline loops: CDR1 SGDLS, CDR2 YYNGEE. The CDR3 sequence is 18 residues long. V lost 4 bases and J lost 2, with 19 bases in between. The CDR3 loop is CASSKYRVEGAGANVLTF. The CDR3 DNA reads TGTGCCAGCAGCAAATACAGGGTGGAGGGGGCTGGGGCCAACGTCCTGACTTTC.

This rearrangement joins TRBV2 to TRBJ1-3, with D unclear. The CDR3 has 14 residues. Trimming removed 5 bases from V and 2 bases from J, with 10 bases in between. The germline CDR1 and CDR2 sequences are SNHLY and FYNNEI. CDR3 loop: CASSLRVPGNTIYF. CDR3 nucleotides: TGTGCCAGCAGTCTTAGGGTACCTGGAAACACCATATATTTT.

The chain is built from TRBV3-1 (or the pseudogene TRBV3-2) and TRBJ1-2, with D perhaps matching TRBD1 (5 bases). Germline CDR1 reads LGHDT; CDR2 reads YNNKEL (reference sequence). The CDR3 runs to 14 residues. The V end was cut by 0 bases, the J end by 5 bases, with 10 bases between. CDR3 bases: TGTGCCAGCAGCCAAGATAGGGGATGGTATGGCTACACCTTC. It specifies CASSQDRGWYGYTF.

The V gene is TRBV11-3, the J gene TRBJ2-3; D gene uncertain. In germline, CDR1 is SGHNT, CDR2 YENEEA. The CDR3 spans 14 residues. V was trimmed by 7 bases and J by 0 bases, leaving 11 bases between them. Here the CDR3 reads CASNNWASTDTQYF. Here the CDR3 DNA reads TGTGCCAGCAATAATTGGGCTAGCACAGATACGCAGTATTTT.

The chain uses TRBV3-1 (or the pseudogene TRBV3-2) and TRBJ1-1, with a possible D match to TRBD1 (6 bases). CDR3 length equals 15 residues. Germline assignment: CDR1 LGHDT and CDR2 YNNKEL (reference sequence). V was cut by 5 bases and J by 4 bases, with 17 bases left in between. The CDR3 sequence: CASSDIQGWVTEAFF. The CDR3 DNA follows: TGTGCCAGCAGCGACATTCAGGGGTGGGTCACTGAAGCTTTCTTT.

This chain uses TRBV12-3 or TRBV12-4 with TRBJ1-2; no reliable D call. The CDR3 totals 12 residues. V was cut by 4 bases and J by 4 bases, with 7 bases left in between. CDR3 residues: CASSSTSYGYTF. The CDR3 region has the DNA TGTGCCAGCAGTTCCACCAGCTATGGCTACACCTTC.

The rearrangement uses TRBV3-1 (or the pseudogene TRBV3-2) and TRBJ2-3; D may be TRBD1 (5 bases). The CDR3 consists of 13 residues. The ends were cut back, 4 bases at V and 12 bases at J, with 17 bases in the middle. Germline V gene data show CDR1 as LGHDT and CDR2 as YNNKEL (reference sequence). The chain's CDR3 is CASSPPRPGPQYF. CDR3 nucleotide sequence: TGTGCCAGCAGCCCCCCGCGGCCAGGGCCTCAGTATTTT.

The J gene is TRBJ2-7, the V gene TRBV3-1 (or the pseudogene TRBV3-2); D tentatively reads TRBD1 or TRBD2 (5 bases each). V dropped 4 bases and J dropped 2 bases, with 12 bases sitting between them. The CDR3 is 14 amino acids. Germline V gene lookup returns CDR1 LGHDT and CDR2 YNNKEL (reference sequence). CDR3 protein: CASSRRGDTYEQYF. CDR3 in DNA: TGTGCCAGCAGCCGACGGGGCGACACCTACGAGCAGTACTTC.

V is TRBV7-6 and J is TRBJ1-1; unclear D gene. The CDR3 loop spans 15 amino acids. With 0 bases removed from V and 2 bases from J, the gap between germline ends came to 10 bases. Germline V CDR1 and CDR2: SGHVS, FNYEAQ. CDR3 coding DNA: TGTGCCAGCAGCTTAGCCCCGGGGTCCAACACTGAAGCTTTCTTT. It translates to CASSLAPGSNTEAFF.

The chain joins TRBV9 to TRBJ2-5; D call uncertain. Germline CDR1 is SGDLS and CDR2 is YYNGEE. The V end was cut by 0 bases, the J end by 4 bases, with 4 bases between. The CDR3 totals 12 residues. The CDR3 here is CASSVERETQYF. CDR3 nucleotides: TGTGCCAGCAGCGTAGAACGAGAGACCCAGTACTTC.

By share, this clone ranks as medium-sized. V usage is TRBV12-3 or TRBV12-4 and J usage is TRBJ2-1; 7 bases map to TRBD1. The CDR3 covers 13 residues. Germline trimming cut 6 bases from V and 9 bases from J; bases unmatched to any gene: 8. CDR3 coding DNA: TGTGCCAGCAGCTTGACAGGGTTAGGTGAGCAGTTCTTC. Translated, it gives CASSLTGLGEQFF.

The DNA of the CDR3 is TGTGCCAGCAGTCAGGACAGGGGTACCGGGGAGCTGTTTTTT. Amino acids: CASSQDRGTGELFF. This chain connects TRBV27 to TRBJ2-2; 9 nucleotides agree with TRBD1. Trimming removed 5 bases from V and 5 bases from J; junction bases left unmatched: 3. CDR1 and CDR2 (germline): MNHEY, SMNVEV (reference sequence). This CDR3 region has 14 residues.

The chain has TRBV7-3 and TRBJ1-6; 8 bases line up with TRBD1. V lost 5 bases and J lost 8; bases outside the gene matches: 8. Looked up from germline, CDR1 is SGHTA and CDR2 is FQGTGA. This CDR3 has 15 amino acids. CDR3 nucleotide sequence: TGTGCCAGCAGCACAGGGGGGCCCACGGATTCACCCCTCCACTTT. Its protein product is CASSTGGPTDSPLHF.

In its sample, this clone was seen a few times. The V call is TRBV11-2, the J call TRBJ2-1; D is unclear. The V end lost 1 base, the J end lost 0 bases, and 4 bases lay between the germline ends. The CDR3 contains 14 residues. Germline V lookup: CDR1 SGHAT, CDR2 FQNNGV. The CDR3 is CASSLGGSYNEQFF. The CDR3 nucleotides read TGTGCCAGCAGCTTAGGGGGCTCCTACAATGAGCAGTTCTTC.

The rearrangement links TRBV11-1 to TRBJ2-1; D not resolved. CDR3 length: 15 amino acids. V lost 2 bases and J lost 6, with 14 bases in between. The germline gives CDR1 SGHAT, CDR2 FQDESV (reference sequence). CDR3 residues: CASSLSAQGANEQFF. CDR3 nucleotide sequence: TGTGCCAGCAGCTTATCAGCGCAAGGAGCCAATGAGCAGTTCTTC.